This entry lists 8 T cell receptor beta chains sequenced from one sample in a study of breast tumors, draining lymph nodes, adjacent tissues. TCRdb re-called the multiplex PCR reads with MiXCR, one entry per CDR3 protein. The sample records approximately 13,000 distinct CDR3 sequences, about 50% being singletons. Sequencing used tumor-adjacent breast tissue. The receptors were sampled from a female donor with breast cancer. Some clones in this sample may be carry-over from other donors' samples.

The rearrangement links TRBV5-5 to TRBJ1-6; D remains ambiguous. Deletions cut 5 bases from V and 0 bases from J, with 9 bases between. The CDR3 extends over 15 amino acids. Germline loops: CDR1 SGHKS, CDR2 YYEKEE (reference sequence). Here the CDR3 reads CASREQSSYNSPLHF. The CDR3 DNA follows: TGTGCCAGCAGGGAACAAAGCTCCTATAATTCACCCCTCCACTTT.

The J gene is TRBJ1-3, the V gene TRBV15, with TRBD1 matching over 8 bases. Trimming removed 3 bases from V and 4 bases from J; junction bases left unmatched: 5. Germline V lookup: CDR1 LNHNV, CDR2 YYDKDF (reference sequence). This CDR3 has 15 amino acids. The CDR3 nucleotides are TGTGCCACCAGCAGCCGGACAGGGCTCGGAAACACCATATATTTT. It is translated as CATSSRTGLGNTIYF. The variable domain in full, with the rest retrieved from reference TRBV15 and TRBJ1-3, is DAMVIQNPRYQVTQFGKPVTLSCSQTLNHNVMYWYQQKSSQAPKLLFHYYDKDFNNEADTPDNFQSRRPNTSFCFLDIRSPGLGDTAMYLCATSSRTGLGNTIYFGEGSWLTVV.

This sequence joins TRBV6-2 or TRBV6-3 and TRBJ2-7; D perhaps matches TRBD1 (6 bases). Per germline, CDR1 MNHEY and CDR2 SVGEGT. This CDR3 region has 14 residues. Trimming took 5 bases from V and 0 from J, leaving 11 bases between them. The CDR3 reads CASSLRGNSYEQYF. The CDR3 DNA is TGTGCCAGCAGTCTAAGGGGGAACTCCTACGAGCAGTACTTC.

This rearrangement joins TRBV5-1 to TRBJ2-1; 8 bases map to TRBD2. Losses at the gene ends were 0 bases for V and 6 bases for J; bases not matched to a gene: 8. The CDR3 length is 16 residues. In germline, CDR1 is SGHRS, CDR2 YFSETQ. CDR3 nucleotides: TGCGCCAGCAGCTTGGCCTTCGGGGGGGCCGTCAATGAGCAGTTCTTC. This encodes CASSLAFGGAVNEQFF.

This clonotype was observed a handful of times. One end of the junction does not line up with germline, which may come from a read error. The chain carries TRBV20-1 and TRBJ2-3, with D possibly being TRBD1 (6 bases). This CDR3 spans 14 amino acids. Germline-derived CDR1 and CDR2 are DFQATT and SNEGSKA (reference sequence). CDR3 coding DNA: TGCAGTGCTAGGGGACATCGGGCGGTGGATACGCGGTATTTT. Translation: CSARGHRAVDTRYF.

The table lists this clonotype with many counts. The chain combines TRBV6-6 with TRBJ1-2, with a possible D match to TRBD1 (6 bases). The CDR3 spans 16 residues. The V and J ends lost 4 bases and 2 bases respectively, with 17 bases between them. Germline assignment: CDR1 MNHNY and CDR2 SVGAGI (reference sequence). In DNA form, the CDR3 reads TGTGCCAGCAGTTCCTTAGGACAGAGAGACAACTATGGCTACACCTTC. Translation gives CASSSLGQRDNYGYTF.

This clonotype is labeled medium-sized (0.01 to 0.1%). The chain is built from TRBV4-3 and TRBJ2-7; 12 nucleotides match TRBD2. The germline CDR1 and CDR2 sequences are LGHNA and YSLEER. The CDR3 has 19 amino acids. Germline trimming cut 0 bases from V and 2 bases from J; bases unmatched to any gene: 11. CDR3 in DNA: TGCGCCAGCAGCCAAGATTGGGGGTCCCTAGCGGGAGGGCCCTACGAGCAGTACTTC. It specifies CASSQDWGSLAGGPYEQYF.

This sequence joins TRBV7-3 and TRBJ2-2, with a weak D call TRBD1 (6 bases). The CDR3 covers 13 residues. Germline V gene lookup returns CDR1 SGHTA and CDR2 FQGTGA. Deletions cut 5 bases from V and 6 bases from J, with 10 bases between. The CDR3 loop reads CASSTQGSGELFF. CDR3 nucleotide sequence: TGTGCCAGCAGCACACAGGGTTCCGGGGAGCTGTTTTTT.